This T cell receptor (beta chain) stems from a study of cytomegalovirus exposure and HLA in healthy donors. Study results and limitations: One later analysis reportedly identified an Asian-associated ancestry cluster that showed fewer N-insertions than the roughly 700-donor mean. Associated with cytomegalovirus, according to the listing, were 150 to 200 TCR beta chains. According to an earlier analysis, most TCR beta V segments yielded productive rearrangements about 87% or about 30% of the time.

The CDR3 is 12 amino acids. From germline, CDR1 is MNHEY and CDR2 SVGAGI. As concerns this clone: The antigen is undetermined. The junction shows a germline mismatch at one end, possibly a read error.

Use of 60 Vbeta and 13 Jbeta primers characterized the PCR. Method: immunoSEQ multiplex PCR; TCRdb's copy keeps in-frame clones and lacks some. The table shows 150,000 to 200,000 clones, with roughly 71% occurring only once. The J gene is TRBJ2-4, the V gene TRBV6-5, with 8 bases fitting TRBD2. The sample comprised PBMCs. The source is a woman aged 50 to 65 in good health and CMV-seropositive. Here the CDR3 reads CASSTSGLDFYF. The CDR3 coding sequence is TGTGCCAGCAGTACCTCGGGACTAGACTTTTATTTC.